These T cell receptor beta chains were read from a single sample in a study of early T cells in non-severe SARS-CoV-2 infection. TCRdb used MiXCR to reprocess the 5' RACE reads, holding one entry per CDR3 protein. This table holds approximately 67,000 distinct CDR3 sequences, roughly 10% found once. Input material: whole blood. The receptors shown here come from an adult who was a healthcare worker with PCR-confirmed SARS-CoV-2 infection or an uninfected control (not recorded which). CDR3s include the opening cysteine and the closing phenylalanine or tryptophan. The order of the fields is clone size, J gene, V gene, D gene, CDR3 DNA, CDR3 protein. The D gene is left open where the match is weak. The size field is filled for only some rows; it gives once, few, many or a size class.

many TRBJ1-5 TRBV5-4 - TGTGCCAGCAGCTCCGAGCCAGGGGAGGGCAATCAGCCCCAGCATTTT CASSSEPGEGNQPQHF
- TRBJ2-7 TRBV9 - TGTGCCAGCAGCAACAATGCCGGGACAAGTTACGAGCAGTACTTC CASSNNAGTSYEQYF
many TRBJ2-1 TRBV7-8 TRBD2 TGTGCCAGCAGCTTAATGGGACTACCCGCGGACAATGAGCAGTTCTTC CASSLMGLPADNEQFF
few TRBJ2-7 TRBV14 - TGTGCCAGCAGCAACAGGGTATCCTACGAGCAGTACTTC CASSNRVSYEQYF
- TRBJ2-1 TRBV20-1 TRBD2 TGCAGTGCTCCGCACGGACTAGCGGCCTACAATGAGCAGTTCTTC CSAPHGLAAYNEQFF
few TRBJ1-4 TRBV7-3 - TGTGCCAGCAGCTTAGGGGGCACTAATGAAAAACTGTTTTTT CASSLGGTNEKLFF
many TRBJ2-5 TRBV20-1 - TGCAGTGCTGGACAGACTCCGACCCCGACCCAGTACTTC CSAGQTPTPTQYF
- TRBJ1-2 TRBV28 TRBD1 TGTGCCAGCAGTTTATCTCGACAGGGGGTCTATGGCTACACCTTC CASSLSRQGVYGYTF
- TRBJ2-7 TRBV12-3/TRBV12-4 TRBD2 TGTGCCAGCAGTTTACTTACTAGCGGGAAGGAGCAGTACTTC CASSLLTSGKEQYF
- TRBJ2-1 TRBV5-1 - TGCGCCAGCAGCACCCAGGGTAATGAGCAGTTCTTC CASSTQGNEQFF
- TRBJ2-1 TRBV29-1 TRBD2 TGCAGCGTTGATAGGCTAGCGGGAGTCGATGAGCAGTTCTTC CSVDRLAGVDEQFF
many TRBJ1-4 TRBV14 - TGTGCCAGCAGCCAAGACTACAGGCCCCACAATGAAAAACTGTTTTTT CASSQDYRPHNEKLFF
many TRBJ2-2 TRBV30 - TGTGCCTGGAGTCTAGGGCCCGTGACTCCGTTGAATTTT CAWSLGPVTPLNF
many TRBJ2-1 TRBV20-1 TRBD2 TGCAGTGCTAGGCCCCCGGGACTAGCGGGAGTCAGTGAGCAGTTCTTC CSARPPGLAGVSEQFF
many TRBJ2-3 TRBV4-2 - TGTGCCAGCAGCCAAGATGGGACAGATACGCAGTATTTT CASSQDGTDTQYF
few TRBJ1-1 TRBV6-2/TRBV6-3 - TGTGCCAGCAGTTACATGGGGCAGGGCGCTGAAGCTTTCTTT CASSYMGQGAEAFF
few TRBJ1-1 TRBV29-1 - TGCAGCCGCCAGGACACTGAAGCTTTCTTT CSRQDTEAFF
few TRBJ2-1 TRBV6-5 - TGTGCCAGCAGTTACTTGGGGACCGCAAACAATGAGCAGTTCTTC CASSYLGTANNEQFF
few TRBJ1-1 TRBV27 - TGTGCCAGCAGTTTCCCAGACAGAGAAGCTTTCTTT CASSFPDREAFF
- TRBJ2-7 TRBV11-2 TRBD2 TGTGCCAGCAGCCGGGGACTAGCGGCGACCTACGAGCAGTACTTC CASSRGLAATYEQYF
few TRBJ2-7 TRBV10-2 TRBD1 TGCGCCAGCAGTGACGCTGGGACAGGAAGTTATGGCGAGCAGTACTTC CASSDAGTGSYGEQYF
once TRBJ2-1 TRBV10-3 - TGTGCCATCAGTGAGTCGATGGGCCAGGGAGGCAATGAGCAGTTCTTC CAISESMGQGGNEQFF
many TRBJ1-1 TRBV29-1 - TGCAGCGCGAGATTTGCGGGAACTGAAGCTTTCTTT CSARFAGTEAFF
- TRBJ1-3 TRBV29-1 - TGCAGCGTTGATTCCGCCAACTCTGGAAACACCATATATTTT CSVDSANSGNTIYF
few TRBJ1-1 TRBV15 - TGTGCCACCAGCAGAGATCCAGGGGCTGGATCTGAAGCTTTCTTT CATSRDPGAGSEAFF
many TRBJ2-5 TRBV4-1 TRBD2 TGCGCCAGCAGCCAAGTAAATCTCGGACTAGCGGGAGGAGAGACCCAGTACTTC CASSQVNLGLAGGETQYF
many TRBJ1-1 TRBV6-2/TRBV6-3 - TGTGCCAGCAGTGACGGTTACACTGAAGCTTTCTTT CASSDGYTEAFF
- TRBJ2-1 TRBV30 TRBD2 TGTGCCTGGAGACCTCGACTAGCGGGGAGTTACAATGAGCAGTTCTTC CAWRPRLAGSYNEQFF
- TRBJ2-7 TRBV12-3/TRBV12-4 TRBD2 TGTGCCAGCAGTCAACTAGCGGGAGGTCACGAGCAGTACTTC CASSQLAGGHEQYF